The clone carrying this T cell receptor (beta chain) was detected once. Seattle participants joined during active infection and were tracked over time. Libraries were prepared by immunoSEQ multiplex PCR; TCRdb keeps only in-frame clonotypes and omits some of them. The sample has 410,000 or so clones; roughly 90% are singletons. The data were taken from a study of blood T cell repertoires in COVID-19. Across the whole study: Samples came from the United States, Italy and Spain, spanning acute and convalescent COVID-19.

The CDR3 spans 14 residues. CDR1 and CDR2 (germline): GTSNPN, SVGIG (reference sequence). Trimming at V came to 5 bases and at J to 5 bases, leaving 11 bases not matched to a gene. Sequenced sample: peripheral blood. This chain connects TRBV30 to TRBJ2-5; 7 positions agree with TRBD1. The receptor was derived from a woman aged 40-49 years with COVID-19, enrolled during active disease. The CDR3 here is CAWQSRDSWETQYF. In DNA form, the CDR3 reads TGTGCCTGGCAGAGCCGGGACAGTTGGGAGACCCAGTACTTC.